This T cell receptor beta chain is from a study of OX40 agonist ivuxolimab in advanced cancers. Overall study findings and caveats: A proportion of nonresponders additionally exhibited low normalized T-cell clonal expansion. On average, CD8+ T cells had more expanded clones than CD4+.

Trimming removed 7 bases at V and 4 bases at J, with 7 bases between. CDR3 length equals 11 residues. Germline V gives CDR1 LNHDA, CDR2 SQIVND (reference sequence). Profiling relied on immunoSEQ multiplex PCR, and the TCRdb table lists in-frame clones only, not all of them. The data show about 100,000 clones, 95% to 97% seen once. Concerning this clone itself: Its antigen is as yet unknown.

The receptor was derived from an adult with an advanced solid tumor such as melanoma, head and neck, liver or kidney cancer. V and J are TRBV19 and TRBJ1-1; D not certain. Source: CD4+ or CD8+ T cells sorted from blood, taken in a trial of the OX40 agonist ivuxolimab. The CDR3 region is CASNRATEAFF. The CDR3 nucleotides are TGTGCCAGTAATCGGGCCACTGAAGCTTTCTTT.